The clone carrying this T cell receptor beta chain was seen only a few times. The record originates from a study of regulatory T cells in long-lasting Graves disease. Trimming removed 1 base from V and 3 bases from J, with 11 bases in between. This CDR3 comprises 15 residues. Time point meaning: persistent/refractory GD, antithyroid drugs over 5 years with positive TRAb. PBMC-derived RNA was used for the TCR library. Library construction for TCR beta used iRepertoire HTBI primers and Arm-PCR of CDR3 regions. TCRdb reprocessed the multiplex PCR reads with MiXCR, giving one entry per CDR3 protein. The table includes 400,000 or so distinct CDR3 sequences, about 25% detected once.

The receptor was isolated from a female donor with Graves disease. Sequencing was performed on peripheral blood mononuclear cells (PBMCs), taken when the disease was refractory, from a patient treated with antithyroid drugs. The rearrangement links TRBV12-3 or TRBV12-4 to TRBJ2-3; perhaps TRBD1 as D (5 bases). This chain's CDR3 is CASSLVSAGTDTQYF. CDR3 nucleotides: TGTGCCAGCAGTTTAGTATCTGCAGGGACAGATACGCAGTATTTT.